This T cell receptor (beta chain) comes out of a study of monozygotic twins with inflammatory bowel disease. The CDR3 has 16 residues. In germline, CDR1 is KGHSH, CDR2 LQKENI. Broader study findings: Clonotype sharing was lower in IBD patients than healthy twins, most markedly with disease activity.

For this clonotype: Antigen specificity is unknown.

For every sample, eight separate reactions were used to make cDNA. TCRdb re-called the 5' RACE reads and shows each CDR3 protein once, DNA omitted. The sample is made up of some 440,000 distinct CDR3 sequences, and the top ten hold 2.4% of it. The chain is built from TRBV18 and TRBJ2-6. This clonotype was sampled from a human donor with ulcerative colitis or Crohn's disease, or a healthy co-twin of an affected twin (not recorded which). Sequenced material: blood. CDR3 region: CASSPGQTSGANVLTF.